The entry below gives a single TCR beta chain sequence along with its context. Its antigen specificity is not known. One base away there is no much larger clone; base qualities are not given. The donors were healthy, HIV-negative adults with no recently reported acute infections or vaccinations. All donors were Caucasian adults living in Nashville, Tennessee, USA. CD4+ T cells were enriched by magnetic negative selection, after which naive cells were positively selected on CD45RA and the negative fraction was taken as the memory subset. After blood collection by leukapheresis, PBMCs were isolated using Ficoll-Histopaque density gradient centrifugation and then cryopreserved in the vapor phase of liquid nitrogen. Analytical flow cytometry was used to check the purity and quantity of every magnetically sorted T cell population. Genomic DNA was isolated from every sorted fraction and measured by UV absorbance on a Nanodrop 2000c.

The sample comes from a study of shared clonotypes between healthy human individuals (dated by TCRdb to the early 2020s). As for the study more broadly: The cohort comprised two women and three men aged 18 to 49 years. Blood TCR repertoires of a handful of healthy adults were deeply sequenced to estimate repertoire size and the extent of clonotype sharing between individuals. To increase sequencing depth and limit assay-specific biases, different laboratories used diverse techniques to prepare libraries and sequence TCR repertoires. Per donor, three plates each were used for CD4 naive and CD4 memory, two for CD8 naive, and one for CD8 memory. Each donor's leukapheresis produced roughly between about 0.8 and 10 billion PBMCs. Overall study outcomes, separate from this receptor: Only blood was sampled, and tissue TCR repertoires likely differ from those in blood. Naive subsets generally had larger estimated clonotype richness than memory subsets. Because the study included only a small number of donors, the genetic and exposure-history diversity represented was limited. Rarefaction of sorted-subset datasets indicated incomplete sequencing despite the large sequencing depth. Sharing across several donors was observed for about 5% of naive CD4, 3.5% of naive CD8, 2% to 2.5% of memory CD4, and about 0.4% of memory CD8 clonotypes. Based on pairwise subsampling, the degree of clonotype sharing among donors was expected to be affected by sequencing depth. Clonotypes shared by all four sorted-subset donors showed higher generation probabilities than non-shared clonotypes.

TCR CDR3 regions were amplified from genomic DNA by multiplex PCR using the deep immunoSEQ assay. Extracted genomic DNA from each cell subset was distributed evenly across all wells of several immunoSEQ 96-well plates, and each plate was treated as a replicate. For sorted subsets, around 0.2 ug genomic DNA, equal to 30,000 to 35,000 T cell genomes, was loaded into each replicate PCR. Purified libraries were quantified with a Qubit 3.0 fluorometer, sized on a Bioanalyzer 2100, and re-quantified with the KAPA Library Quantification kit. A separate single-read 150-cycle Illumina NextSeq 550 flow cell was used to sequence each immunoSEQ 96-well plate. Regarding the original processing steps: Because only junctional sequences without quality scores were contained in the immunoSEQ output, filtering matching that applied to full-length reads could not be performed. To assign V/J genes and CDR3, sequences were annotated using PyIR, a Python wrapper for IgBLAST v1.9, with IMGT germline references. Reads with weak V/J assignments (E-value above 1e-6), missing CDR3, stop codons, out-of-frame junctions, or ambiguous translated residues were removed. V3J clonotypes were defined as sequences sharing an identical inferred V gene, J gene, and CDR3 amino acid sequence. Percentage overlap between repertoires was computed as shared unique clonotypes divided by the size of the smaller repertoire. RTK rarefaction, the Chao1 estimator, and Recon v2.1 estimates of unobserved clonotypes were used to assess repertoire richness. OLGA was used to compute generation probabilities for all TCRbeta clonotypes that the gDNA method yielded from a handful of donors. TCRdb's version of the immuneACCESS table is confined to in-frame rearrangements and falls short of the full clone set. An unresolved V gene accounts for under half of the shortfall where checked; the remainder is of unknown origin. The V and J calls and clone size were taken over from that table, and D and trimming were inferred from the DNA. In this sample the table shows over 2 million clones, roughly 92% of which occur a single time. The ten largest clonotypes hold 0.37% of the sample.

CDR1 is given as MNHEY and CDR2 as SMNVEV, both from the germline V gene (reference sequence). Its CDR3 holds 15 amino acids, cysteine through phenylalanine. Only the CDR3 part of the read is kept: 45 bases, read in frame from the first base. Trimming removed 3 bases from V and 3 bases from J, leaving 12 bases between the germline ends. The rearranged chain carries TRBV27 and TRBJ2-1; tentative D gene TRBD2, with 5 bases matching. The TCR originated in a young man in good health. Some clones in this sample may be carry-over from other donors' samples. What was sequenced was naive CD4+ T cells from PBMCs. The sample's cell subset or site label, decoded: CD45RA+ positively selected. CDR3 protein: CASSLNSALYNEQFF. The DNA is TGTGCCAGCAGTTTGAATAGCGCCCTCTACAATGAGCAGTTCTTC.